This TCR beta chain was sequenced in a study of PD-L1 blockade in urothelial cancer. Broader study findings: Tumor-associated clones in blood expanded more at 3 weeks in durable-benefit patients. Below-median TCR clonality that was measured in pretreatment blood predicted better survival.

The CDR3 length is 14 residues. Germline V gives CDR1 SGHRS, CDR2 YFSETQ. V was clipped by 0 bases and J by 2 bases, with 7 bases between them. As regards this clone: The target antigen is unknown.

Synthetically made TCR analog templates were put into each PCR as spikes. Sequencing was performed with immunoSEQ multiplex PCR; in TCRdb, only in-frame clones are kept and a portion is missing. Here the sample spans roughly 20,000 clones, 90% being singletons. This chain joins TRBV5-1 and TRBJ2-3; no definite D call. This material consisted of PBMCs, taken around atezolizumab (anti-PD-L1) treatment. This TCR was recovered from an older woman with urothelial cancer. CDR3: CASSLVEITDTQYF. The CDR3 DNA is TGCGCCAGCAGCTTGGTAGAGATCACAGATACGCAGTATTTT.